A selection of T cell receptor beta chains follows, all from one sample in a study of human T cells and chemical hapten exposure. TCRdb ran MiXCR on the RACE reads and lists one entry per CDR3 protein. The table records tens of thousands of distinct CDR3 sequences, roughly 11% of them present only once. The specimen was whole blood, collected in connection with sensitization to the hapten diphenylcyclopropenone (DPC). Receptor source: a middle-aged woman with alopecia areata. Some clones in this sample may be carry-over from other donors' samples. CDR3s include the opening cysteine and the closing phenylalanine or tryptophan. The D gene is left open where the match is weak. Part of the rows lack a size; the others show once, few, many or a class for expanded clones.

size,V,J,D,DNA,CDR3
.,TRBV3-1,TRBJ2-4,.,TGTGCCAGCAGTGTGGGACTAGCCAAAAACATTCAGTACTTC,CASSVGLAKNIQYF
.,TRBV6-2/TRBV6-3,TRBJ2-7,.,TGTGCCAGCAGTTACCTCGACCCCTACGAGCAGTACTTC,CASSYLDPYEQYF
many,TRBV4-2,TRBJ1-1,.,TGTGCCAGCAGCCCGGACATGAACACTGAAGCTTTCTTT,CASSPDMNTEAFF
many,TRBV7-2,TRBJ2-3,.,TGTGCCAGCAGCCCGACAACTAGCACAGATACGCAGTATTTT,CASSPTTSTDTQYF
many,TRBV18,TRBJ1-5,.,TGTGCCAGCTCACCTCAAAATAGCAATCAGCCCCAGCATTTT,CASSPQNSNQPQHF
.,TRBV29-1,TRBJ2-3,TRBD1,TGCAGCGTCGTGGGACAGGGGGTCGTCGATACGCAGTATTTT,CSVVGQGVVDTQYF
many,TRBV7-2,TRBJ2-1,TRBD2,TGTGCCAGCAGCTTCGAGGGGACTAAGGAGACGTTGGCGTACAATGAGCAGTTCTTC,CASSFEGTKETLAYNEQFF
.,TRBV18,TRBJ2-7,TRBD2,TGTGCCAGCTCACCACGGGCGGGAGGGGACGAGCAGTACTTC,CASSPRAGGDEQYF
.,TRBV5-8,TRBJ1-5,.,TGTGCCAGCAGCTTGGGCGGATTGTGTCAGCCCCAGCATTTT,CASSLGGLCQPQHF
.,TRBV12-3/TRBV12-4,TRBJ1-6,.,TGTGCCACCGTACTATCGACATCGGTGGGTTCACCCCTCCACTTT,CATVLSTSVGSPLHF
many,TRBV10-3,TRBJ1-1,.,TGTGCCATCAGTGGAGGCCTGATGGCTTTCTTT,CAISGGLMAFF
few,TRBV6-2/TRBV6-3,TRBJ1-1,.,TGTGCCAGCAGTTACTCGAGGGCGGCTGAAGCTTTCTTT,CASSYSRAAEAFF
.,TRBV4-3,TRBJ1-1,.,TGCGCCAGCAGCCAAGATTGGAACACTGAAGCTTTCTTT,CASSQDWNTEAFF
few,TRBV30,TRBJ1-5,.,TGTGCCTGGAGGGGCACAGGGAGTATGCCCCAGCATTTT,CAWRGTGSMPQHF
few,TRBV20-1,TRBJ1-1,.,TGCAGTGCCTTATGGGGGGCTGGGAACACTGAAGCTTTCTTT,CSALWGAGNTEAFF
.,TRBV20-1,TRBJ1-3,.,TGCAGTGCTAGGGGTACTCGGGGAAACACCATATATTTT,CSARGTRGNTIYF
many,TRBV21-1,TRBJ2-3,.,TGTGCCACTACCCTGGGGACAGGGATCACAGATACGCAGTATTTT,CATTLGTGITDTQYF
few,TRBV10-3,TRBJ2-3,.,TGTGCCATCAGTGCTTCTCCTAGATCCAACACAGATACGCAGTATTTT,CAISASPRSNTDTQYF
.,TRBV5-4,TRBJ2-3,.,TGTGCCAGCGGCTTGCTACGGGAAAACACAGATACGCAGTATTTT,CASGLLRENTDTQYF
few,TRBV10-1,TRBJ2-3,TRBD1,TGCGCCAGCAGTAACGCACAGGGGGCTGGGGCAGATACGCAGTATTTT,CASSNAQGAGADTQYF
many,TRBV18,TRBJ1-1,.,TGTGCCAGCTCAACACAGGGAAACACTGAAGCTTTCTTT,CASSTQGNTEAFF
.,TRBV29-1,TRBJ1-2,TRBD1,TGCAGCGTTGCGGACAGGGGGCGTGATGGCTACACCTTC,CSVADRGRDGYTF
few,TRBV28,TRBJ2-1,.,TGTGCCAGCAGTAGCCCCTACAATGAGCAGTTCTTC,CASSSPYNEQFF
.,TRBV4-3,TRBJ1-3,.,TGCGCCAGCAGCCAAGCATCAAGGCCGAAGGGAAACACCATATATTTT,CASSQASRPKGNTIYF
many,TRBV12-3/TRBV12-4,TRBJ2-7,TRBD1,TGTGCCAGCACCAGGGACAGGGGGCTCTCCTACGAGCAGTACTTC,CASTRDRGLSYEQYF
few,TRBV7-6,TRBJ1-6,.,TGTGCCAGCAGCCCCGGGACCACTAATTCACCCCTCCACTTT,CASSPGTTNSPLHF